This TCR beta chain emerged from a study of tumor and adjacent non-tumor tissue in lung cancer. There are a few counts of this clonotype. Its antigen remains unknown. This sequence may be a read error, since a much larger clone differs from it by one base. RNA was extracted from bulk tissue without any cell sorting. Distant lung tissue was collected more than 3 cm away from the tumor edge. Three rounds of nested PCR, following a modified ARM-PCR protocol, produced the TCRbeta library. A single record per CDR3 protein comes from TCRdb applying MiXCR to the multiplex PCR reads. Of fewer than 100,000 distinct CDR3 sequences listed, about 82% are singletons. The V and J ends lost 7 bases and 1 base respectively, with 16 bases between them. The germline gives CDR1 MNHEY, CDR2 SVGAGI. This CDR3 is built from 15 residues. Study outcomes and limitations: Top 100 clones took a larger repertoire share in normal lung.

This TCR was recovered from a man aged 60 to 75 with non-small cell lung cancer. The sequenced sample was distant non-tumor lung tissue. This chain connects TRBV6-5 to TRBJ2-5; a weak D match, TRBD1 (5 bases). In nucleotides, the CDR3 is TGTGCCAGCACTCCCCGGGTGCAGGGCCAAGAGACCCAGTACTTC. Its translation is CASTPRVQGQETQYF.